The 14 T cell receptor beta chains given below trace back to one sample, sequenced in a study of control samples from healthy donors and cancer patients (dated by TCRdb to about 2020). Preparation of the library involved the immunoSEQ multiplex PCR assay. Here the immuneACCESS table is served through TCRdb, limited to in-frame sequences with V and J called. Missing clones are a known gap in these copies; in checked studies unresolved V genes cover under half, and the rest lacks a known reason. The sample table contains 95,000 to 150,000 clones; only one count was recorded for about 91% of them. Jointly, the top ten make up 3.4% of the sample. Source material: blood. Every receptor here comes from a man aged 40-49 years in good health.

The chain recombines TRBV2 with TRBJ1-4, with 8 bases aligning to TRBD1. This CDR3 is 15 amino acids long. Trimming cost V 6 bases and J 4 bases; bases outside gene matches: 7. Germline CDR1 and CDR2: SNHLY and FYNNEI. In DNA form, the CDR3 reads TGTGCCAGCAGCCTGACAGGGGCTGGTAATGAAAAACTGTTTTTT. Translated, it gives CASSLTGAGNEKLFF.

The CDR3: CASSFYRGEGQYF. For the CDR3, the DNA is TGTGCCAGCAGCTTCTACAGGGGCGAGGGGCAGTACTTC. The chain joins TRBV7-9 to TRBJ2-7; 7 bases align to TRBD1. The CDR3 spans 13 residues. J lost 9 bases, V lost 3 bases, and 8 bases had no gene match. Germline CDR1 SEHNR, CDR2 FQNEAQ (reference sequence).

CDR3 region: CASSQDVPGEAGNTIYF. Written as DNA, the CDR3 is TGCGCCAGCAGCCAAGATGTCCCAGGGGAGGCTGGAAACACCATATATTTT. V and J are TRBV4-3 and TRBJ1-3; a possible D gene is TRBD1 (6 bases). Looked up from germline, CDR1 is LGHNA and CDR2 is YSLEER. V lost 0 bases, J lost 2 bases, and 14 bases lay in between. This CDR3 contains 17 residues.

This sequence joins TRBV24-1 and TRBJ1-2; possible D gene TRBD1, 6 bases. The CDR3 is 14 amino acids. The V gene's germline CDR1 is KGHDR and CDR2 SFDVKD. The V end lost 7 bases, the J end lost 4 bases, and 15 bases lay between the germline ends. CDR3 DNA: TGTGCCACCAGCTCCGGGGGGGGGCCCTATGGCTACACCTTC. Translating it yields CATSSGGGPYGYTF.

The CDR3 coding sequence is TGCGCCAGCAGCTTGGAAGGTAGCGGGGGGTATGAGCAGTTCTTC. It yields the protein CASSLEGSGGYEQFF. The rearrangement uses TRBV5-1 and TRBJ2-1; 10 bases are a match to TRBD2. V shed 0 bases and J 8 bases; nucleotides not matched to a gene: 5. Germline values: CDR1 SGHRS, CDR2 YFSETQ. The CDR3 has 15 residues.

In the case of this clone: This same CDR3 is encoded by further DNA sequences in the sample. V usage is TRBV24-1 and J usage is TRBJ2-2; possibly TRBD1 for D (5 bases). The CDR3 contains 14 residues. Germline values: CDR1 KGHDR, CDR2 SFDVKD. The V end was cut by 10 bases, the J end by 2 bases, with 13 bases between. The CDR3 nucleotides are TGTGCCACTAACGGACAAGCCAACACCGGGGAGCTGTTTTTT. Translated, it gives CATNGQANTGELFF.

The chain joins TRBV13 to TRBJ1-5; D is perhaps TRBD1 (5 bases). CDR1 and CDR2 (germline): PRHDT, FYEKMQ (reference sequence). Trimming removed 5 bases at V and 6 bases at J, with 11 bases between. The CDR3 sequence is 13 residues long. The CDR3 DNA is TGTGCCAGCAGCCCGGGGGGGGGTCAGCCCCAGCATTTT. Its protein is CASSPGGGQPQHF.

This chain joins TRBV11-2 and TRBJ2-3; D is tentatively TRBD1 or TRBD2 (5 bases each). V was pared by 0 bases and J by 1 base, with 8 bases between. Germline CDR1 reads SGHAT; CDR2 reads FQNNGV. The CDR3 totals 15 residues. The CDR3 is CASSLEGVGTDTQYF. The CDR3 nucleotides are TGTGCCAGCAGCTTAGAGGGGGTGGGCACAGATACGCAGTATTTT.

The V call is TRBV18, the J call TRBJ1-4; D unclear. The CDR3 runs to 13 residues. V was pared by 5 bases and J by 0 bases, with 4 bases between. Germline CDR1 is KGHSH and CDR2 is LQKENI. CDR3 nucleotides: TGTGCCAGCTCAGGATCAACTAATGAAAAACTGTTTTTT. Translation: CASSGSTNEKLFF.

Regarding this clone: Distinct nucleotide sequences in the sample also encode this CDR3. This chain links TRBV5-1 with TRBJ2-3, with a tentative D call TRBD2 (5 bases). Germline values: CDR1 SGHRS, CDR2 YFSETQ. Trimming pared 2 bases from V and 3 bases from J, leaving 7 bases between. The CDR3 is 13 amino acids. CDR3 DNA sequence: TGCGCCAGCAGCTTCTCGGGAACAGATACGCAGTATTTT. Translating gives CASSFSGTDTQYF.

The chain recombines TRBV30 with TRBJ2-7, with unresolved D. V was cut by 0 bases and J by 0 bases, with 12 bases left in between. CDR3 length equals 15 residues. Germline loops: CDR1 GTSNPN, CDR2 SVGIG (reference sequence). The CDR3 DNA is TGTGCCTGGAGTGTACCTCTCAGAAACTCCTACGAGCAGTACTTC. This codes for CAWSVPLRNSYEQYF.

The chain combines TRBV7-9 with TRBJ1-1; possible D gene TRBD1, 5 bases. Per the germline V gene, CDR1 is SEHNR and CDR2 is FQNEAQ (reference sequence). V dropped 4 bases and J dropped 11 bases, with 17 bases sitting between them. This CDR3 has 13 residues. CDR3 nucleotide sequence: TGTGCCAGCAGCTGGGGACGAGTTAGCGGGGCTTTCTTT. Translation gives CASSWGRVSGAFF.

The chain links TRBV6-2 or TRBV6-3 to TRBJ2-7, with D perhaps TRBD1 (5 bases). The CDR3 consists of 17 residues. Germline V gene lookup returns CDR1 MNHEY and CDR2 SVGEGT. V was pared by 2 bases and J by 2 bases, with 19 bases between. The CDR3 bases are TGTGCCAGCAGTTACCCCCGAGCATTCCTCAGGGCCTACGAGCAGTACTTC. Amino acids: CASSYPRAFLRAYEQYF.

The J gene is TRBJ2-2, the V gene TRBV14; 8 nucleotides match TRBD2. The CDR3 is 16 amino acids. Germline V gene lookup returns CDR1 SGHDN and CDR2 FVKESK. The J segment lost 4 bases and the V segment lost 0 bases, leaving 4 bases of the junction unmatched. The DNA of the CDR3 is TGTGCCAGCAGCCAAGATCGGGGGGGCGGCACCGGGGAGCTGTTTTTT. Translated: CASSQDRGGGTGELFF.